Detailed here is one T cell receptor (beta chain). Its matching antigen is unknown. This CDR3 spans 14 amino acids. Trimming shortened V by 7 bases and J by 5 bases, and 16 bases separated the two germline ends. The authors carried out high-throughput sequencing of TCR beta. They applied it to CD8+ and CD4+ T cells obtained from blood. The entry originates in a study of CD8 T cells in Susac syndrome. Study-wide results and caveats: Individuals included in the TCR sequencing and HLA analysis were acknowledged by the study to be relatively few in number.

RNA totalling roughly 0.5 to 1 ug underwent reverse transcription with random hexamers. TCRdb analysed the immunoSEQ multiplex PCR reads with MiXCR anew, one entry per CDR3 protein. The sample includes 250,000 to 300,000 distinct CDR3 sequences, 70% to 90% seen only once; the top ten take approximately 0.18%. The gene calls are TRBV12-3 or TRBV12-4 and TRBJ2-3, with D possibly being TRBD1 or TRBD2 (5 bases each). The source is a human donor with multiple sclerosis. Sample: CD8+ T cells from PBMCs. In DNA, the CDR3 is TGTGCCAGCATGTACCCGGGGACGGGAGATACGCAGTATTTT. It translates to CASMYPGTGDTQYF.